Below, 3 T cell receptor beta chains from the same sample are listed, as sequenced in a study of T cell responses to AZD1222 COVID-19 vaccine. Repertoires were generated with immunoSEQ multiplex PCR, while TCRdb's copy carries only in-frame clones and drops some. The table has roughly 120,000 clones, around nine tenths seen once. Sequences were derived from peripheral blood, sampled 28 days after the second AZD1222 dose. The receptors stem from an adult who received the AZD1222 COVID-19 vaccine.

In its sample, this clone was seen once. J is TRBJ1-2 and V is TRBV10-3; 8 bases fit TRBD1. The V gene end was trimmed by 2 bases and the J gene end by 4 bases; junction bases not matched to a gene: 9. This CDR3 has 16 amino acids. Germline CDR1 ENHRY, CDR2 SYGVKD. Here the CDR3 reads CAISERGTGVPYGYTF. The CDR3 DNA sequence: TGTGCCATCAGTGAGCGGGGGACAGGCGTTCCCTATGGCTACACCTTC.

Here the CDR3 reads CASSLNRFLGGGYTF. CDR3 coding DNA: TGTGCCAGCAGTTTGAACAGGTTTCTTGGTGGCGGCTACACCTTC. This sequence joins TRBV6-2 or TRBV6-3 and TRBJ1-2; D may be TRBD1 (5 bases). The germline V and J ends were trimmed by 4 bases and 8 bases, with 20 bases remaining between them. The CDR3 runs 15 residues. Germline CDR1 reads MNHEY; CDR2 reads SVGEGT.

The chain uses TRBV5-4 and TRBJ2-2, with 11 bases matching TRBD2. The junction had 10 bases not matched to a gene; V was cut back by 4 bases and J by 5 bases. Germline CDR1 reads SGHNT; CDR2 reads YYREEE (reference sequence). This CDR3 region has 17 residues. The CDR3 DNA follows: TGTGCCAGCAGCGCCCAACTAGCGGGGGTTAGGACCGGGGAGCTGTTTTTT. Translated: CASSAQLAGVRTGELFF.